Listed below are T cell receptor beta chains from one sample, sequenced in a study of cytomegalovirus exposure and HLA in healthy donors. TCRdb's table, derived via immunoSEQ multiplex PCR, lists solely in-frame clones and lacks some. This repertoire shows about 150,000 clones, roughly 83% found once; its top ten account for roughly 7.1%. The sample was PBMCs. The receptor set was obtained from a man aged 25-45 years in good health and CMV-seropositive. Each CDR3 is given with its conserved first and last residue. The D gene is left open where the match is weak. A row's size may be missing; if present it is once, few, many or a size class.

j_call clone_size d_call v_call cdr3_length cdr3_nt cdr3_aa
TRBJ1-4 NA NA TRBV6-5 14 TGTGCCAGCAGTTACAACAGCGGAGAGGAAAAACTGTTTTTT CASSYNSGEEKLFF
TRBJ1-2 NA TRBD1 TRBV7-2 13 TGTGCCAGCAGACCCAGACAGGGTTATGGCTACACCTTC CASRPRQGYGYTF
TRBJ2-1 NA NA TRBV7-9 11 TGTGCCAGCAGCTCGGACCCGACGCGGGTCTTC CASSSDPTRVF
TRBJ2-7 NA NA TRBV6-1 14 TGTGCCAGCAGTTCCGGGACACTCACCTACGAGCAGTACTTC CASSSGTLTYEQYF
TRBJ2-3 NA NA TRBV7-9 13 TGTGCCAGCAGCTTTACGGGAGCTGATACGCAGTATTTT CASSFTGADTQYF
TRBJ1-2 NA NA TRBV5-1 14 TGCGCCAGCAGCTTTAGAGCAATAAACTATGGCTACACCTTC CASSFRAINYGYTF
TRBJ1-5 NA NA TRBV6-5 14 TGTGCCAGCAGTCCTACCGGCAACGGGCAGCCCCAGCATTTT CASSPTGNGQPQHF
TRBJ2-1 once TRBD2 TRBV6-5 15 TGTGCCAGCAGTCCCCCGGCTAGCGGATACAATGAGCAGTTCTTC CASSPPASGYNEQFF
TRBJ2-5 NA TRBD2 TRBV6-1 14 TGTGCCAGCAGTGGGGGGACTAGTGAAGAGACCCAGTACTTC CASSGGTSEETQYF
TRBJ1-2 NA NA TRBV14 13 TGTGCCAGCAGCCCCGACAGGAACTATGGCTACACCTTC CASSPDRNYGYTF
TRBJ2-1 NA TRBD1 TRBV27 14 TGTGCCAGCAAGACCGGGACAGGGAACAATGAGCAGTTCTTC CASKTGTGNNEQFF
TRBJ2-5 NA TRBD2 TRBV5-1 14 TGCGCCAGCAGCAAGCGGGGGGGCCTCGAGACCCAGTACTTC CASSKRGGLETQYF
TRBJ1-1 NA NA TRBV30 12 TGTGCCTGGGACTATGCGACAGGCGAAGCTTTCTTT CAWDYATGEAFF
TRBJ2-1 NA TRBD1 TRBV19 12 TGTGCCAGTAGTTTGGGACAGAATGAGCAGTTCTTC CASSLGQNEQFF
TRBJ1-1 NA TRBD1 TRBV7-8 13 TGTGCCAGCAGCTTAGACAGGGGGACTGAAGCTTTCTTT CASSLDRGTEAFF
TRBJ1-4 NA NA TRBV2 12 TGTGCCAGCAGTGACAGGGCGTGGGAACTGTTTTTT CASSDRAWELFF
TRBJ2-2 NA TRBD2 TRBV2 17 TGTGCCAGCAGTGTCCTAAGCGGGGTGACGAGGACCGGGGAGCTGTTTTTT CASSVLSGVTRTGELFF
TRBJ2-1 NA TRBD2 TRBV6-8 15 TGTGCCAGCAGGGGCGGGAGGGCGGTCGAAAATGAGCAGTTCTTC CASRGGRAVENEQFF
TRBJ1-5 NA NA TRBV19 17 TGTGCCAGTAGTATAGATTTCCCTTTAATCGGCAATCAGCCCCAGCATTTT CASSIDFPLIGNQPQHF
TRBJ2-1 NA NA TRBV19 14 TGTGCCAGTAGGGGCACAGCTCTTTACAATGAGCAGTTCTTC CASRGTALYNEQFF
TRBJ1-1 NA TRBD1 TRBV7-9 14 TGTGCCAGCAGCTCCCGGACAGGTCTCACTGAAGCTTTCTTT CASSSRTGLTEAFF
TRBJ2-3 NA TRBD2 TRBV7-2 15 TGTGCCAGCAGCCAATCGCGGGGGGTGGTAGATACGCAGTATTTT CASSQSRGVVDTQYF
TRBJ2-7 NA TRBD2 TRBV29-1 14 TGCAGCGTTGTGGGAGGGAGTGGTGCCTACGAGCAGTACTTC CSVVGGSGAYEQYF
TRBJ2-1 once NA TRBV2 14 TGTGCCAGCAGTGAAAGAGGCTCCTACAATGAGCAGTTCTTC CASSERGSYNEQFF
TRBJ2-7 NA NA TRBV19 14 TGTGCCAGTAGTTCCCCCGACAGGTCCTACGAGCAGTACTTC CASSSPDRSYEQYF
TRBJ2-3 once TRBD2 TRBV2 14 TGTGCCAGTGGAACGGGGGGGCCGACAGATACGCAGTATTTT CASGTGGPTDTQYF
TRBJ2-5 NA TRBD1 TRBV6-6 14 TGTGCCAGCAGTTTCAACAGGGGACAAGAGACCCAGTACTTC CASSFNRGQETQYF
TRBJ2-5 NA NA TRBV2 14 TGTGCCAGCAGTGCTACGACTAGAGGGGAGACCCAGTACTTC CASSATTRGETQYF
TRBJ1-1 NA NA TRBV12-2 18 TGTGCAAGTCGCTTAGGTTGGGACAGACACATAATGAACACTGAAGCTTTCTTT CASRLGWDRHIMNTEAFF
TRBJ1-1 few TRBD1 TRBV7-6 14 TGTGCCAGCAGCTCCGAAGACAGGGTCACTGAAGCTTTCTTT CASSSEDRVTEAFF
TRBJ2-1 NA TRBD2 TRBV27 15 TGTGCCAGCAGTTTAGGGACTAGCGGGAGTAATGAGCAGTTCTTC CASSLGTSGSNEQFF
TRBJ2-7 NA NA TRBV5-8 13 TGTGCCAGCAGCTTTCAGGGGTCGGGCGAGCAGTACTTC CASSFQGSGEQYF
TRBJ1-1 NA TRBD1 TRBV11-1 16 TGTGCCAGCAGCTTGAGAACGGGACAGACGAACACTGAAGCTTTCTTT CASSLRTGQTNTEAFF
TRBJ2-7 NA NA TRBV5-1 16 TGCGCCAGCAGCTTGGCCCCGACAATGGTTGGCTACGAGCAGTACTTC CASSLAPTMVGYEQYF
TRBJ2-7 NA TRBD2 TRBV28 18 TGTGCCAGCAGTCCTAACCCCCCCGGCGGGAGGGCCGTCGGCGAGCAGTACTTC CASSPNPPGGRAVGEQYF
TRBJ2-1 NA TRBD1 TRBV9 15 TGTGCCAGCAGCGTAGAAGGGGGCTACCACAATGAGCAGTTCTTC CASSVEGGYHNEQFF
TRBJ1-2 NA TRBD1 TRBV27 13 TGTGCCAGCAGCCAGGGGGTTTTGGGAGGCTACACCTTC CASSQGVLGGYTF
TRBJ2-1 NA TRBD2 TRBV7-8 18 TGTGCCAGCAGCTTCACCAGACTAGCGGGAGGGAAGGGCGATGAGCAGTTCTTC CASSFTRLAGGKGDEQFF
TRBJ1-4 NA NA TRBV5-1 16 TGCGCCAGCAGCCAAGGGGATCTTGCAACTAATGAAAAACTGTTTTTT CASSQGDLATNEKLFF
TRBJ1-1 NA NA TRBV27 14 TGTGCCAGCACCTCCTATCGGGGGAACACTGAAGCTTTCTTT CASTSYRGNTEAFF
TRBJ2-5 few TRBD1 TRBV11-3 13 TGTGCCAGCAGTGTGGGACAGTCGGAGACCCAGTACTTC CASSVGQSETQYF
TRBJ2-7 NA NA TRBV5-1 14 TGCGCCAGCAGCTTCGGACAGATGCAATACGAGCAGTACTTC CASSFGQMQYEQYF
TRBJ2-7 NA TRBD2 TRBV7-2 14 TGTGCCAGCAGTCTTAGGACTAGCGGGGGCGAGCAGTACTTC CASSLRTSGGEQYF
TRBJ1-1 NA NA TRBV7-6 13 TGTGCCACCTCGGGGGGGCGGGGCACTGAAGCTTTCTTT CATSGGRGTEAFF
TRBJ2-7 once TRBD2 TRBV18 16 TGTGCCAGCTCAGTCACCCCGGGACTAGCGGGAGACGAGCAGTACTTC CASSVTPGLAGDEQYF
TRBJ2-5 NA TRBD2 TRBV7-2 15 TGTGCCAGCAGCCCTCGGACTAGCGGCAGGGAGACCCAGTACTTC CASSPRTSGRETQYF
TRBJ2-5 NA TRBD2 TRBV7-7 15 TGTGCCAGCAGCTCCCAGCGGGGGGTCCAAGAGACCCAGTACTTC CASSSQRGVQETQYF
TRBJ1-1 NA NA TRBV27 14 TGTGCCAGCAGTTTAGTCGGTATGAACACTGAAGCTTTCTTT CASSLVGMNTEAFF
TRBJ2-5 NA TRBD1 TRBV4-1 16 TGCGCCAGCAGCCAAGTTGCAGGGGGCCTAAAGTTGACCCAGTACTTC CASSQVAGGLKLTQYF
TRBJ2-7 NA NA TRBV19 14 TGTGCCAGTAGTCCCGGGACTCCTGCCTACGAGCAGTACTTC CASSPGTPAYEQYF
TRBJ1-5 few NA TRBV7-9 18 TGTGCCAGCAGCTTAGCGCTAACAGGGTTAGATTCGAATCAGCCCCAGCATTTT CASSLALTGLDSNQPQHF
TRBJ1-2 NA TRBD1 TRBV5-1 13 TGCGCCAGCAGCTTGGACAGGGGATATGGCTACACCTTC CASSLDRGYGYTF
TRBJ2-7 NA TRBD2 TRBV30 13 TGTGCCGGAGGTGCGGGAGGGCCGAACGAGCAGTACTTC CAGGAGGPNEQYF
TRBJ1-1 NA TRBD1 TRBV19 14 TGTGCCAGTAGTATAAGGGACAGGTACACTGAAGCTTTCTTT CASSIRDRYTEAFF
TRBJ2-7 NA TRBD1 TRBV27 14 TGTGCCAGCAGGACCGGGACAGGGAGGTACGAGCAGTACTTC CASRTGTGRYEQYF
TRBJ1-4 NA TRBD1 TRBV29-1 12 TGCAGCGTGGGGACAGGGTTTGAAAAACTGTTTTTT CSVGTGFEKLFF
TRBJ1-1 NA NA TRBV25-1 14 TGTGCCAGCAGTTTCAACGGCTACGGAGCCCAAGCTTTCTTT CASSFNGYGAQAFF
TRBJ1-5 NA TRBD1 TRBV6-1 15 TGTGCCAGCAGCCAGCCGACAGGGGGCCATCAGCCCCAGCATTTT CASSQPTGGHQPQHF
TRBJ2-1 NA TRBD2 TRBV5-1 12 TGCGCCAGCAGCCAAGCGGGGAATGAGCAGTTCTTC CASSQAGNEQFF